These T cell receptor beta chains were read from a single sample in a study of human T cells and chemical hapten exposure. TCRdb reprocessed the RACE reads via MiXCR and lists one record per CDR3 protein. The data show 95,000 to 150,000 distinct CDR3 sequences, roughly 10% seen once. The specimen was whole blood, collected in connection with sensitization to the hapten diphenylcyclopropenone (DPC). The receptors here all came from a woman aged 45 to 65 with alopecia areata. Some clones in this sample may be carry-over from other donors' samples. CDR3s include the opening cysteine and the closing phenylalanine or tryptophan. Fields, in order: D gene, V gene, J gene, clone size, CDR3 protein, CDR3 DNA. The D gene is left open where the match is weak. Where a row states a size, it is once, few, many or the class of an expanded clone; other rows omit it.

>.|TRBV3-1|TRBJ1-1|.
CASTTRSSYTEAFF
TGTGCCAGCACCACCCGTAGTTCCTACACTGAAGCTTTCTTT
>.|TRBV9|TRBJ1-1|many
CASSVGPGGTEAFF
TGTGCCAGCAGCGTAGGCCCAGGCGGCACTGAAGCTTTCTTT
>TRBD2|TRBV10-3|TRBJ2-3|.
CAISEVERGVQRTSTDTQYF
TGTGCCATCAGTGAAGTAGAGCGGGGGGTTCAGAGAACGAGCACAGATACGCAGTATTTT
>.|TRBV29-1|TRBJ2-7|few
CSVEGTGFSYEQYF
TGCAGCGTTGAAGGTACGGGCTTTTCCTACGAGCAGTACTTC
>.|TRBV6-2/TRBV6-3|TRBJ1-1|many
CASSPSGPETEAFF
TGTGCCAGCAGCCCCTCAGGTCCGGAGACTGAAGCTTTCTTT
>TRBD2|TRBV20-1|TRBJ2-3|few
CSALPPAGGQGDTQYF
TGCAGCGCGTTGCCACCCGCGGGAGGTCAGGGGGATACGCAGTATTTT
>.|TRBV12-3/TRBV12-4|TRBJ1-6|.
CASSLTGGSPLHF
TGTGCCAGCAGTTTAACGGGTGGTTCACCCCTCCACTTT
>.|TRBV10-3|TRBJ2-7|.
CAISESAYEQYF
TGTGCCATCAGTGAGTCTGCCTACGAGCAGTACTTC
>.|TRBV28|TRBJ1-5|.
CASIPSTGGFSNQPQHF
TGTGCCAGCATTCCTTCGACCGGGGGGTTTAGCAATCAGCCCCAGCATTTT
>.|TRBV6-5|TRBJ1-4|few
CASSLRRTTNEKLFF
TGTGCCAGCAGCCTCCGAAGGACTACTAATGAAAAACTGTTTTTT
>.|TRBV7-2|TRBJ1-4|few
CASRAGPQEKLFF
TGTGCCAGCAGGGCGGGACCCCAAGAAAAACTGTTTTTT
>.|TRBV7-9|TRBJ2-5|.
CASSLLLGTETQYF
TGTGCCAGCAGCTTGCTTCTGGGGACAGAGACCCAGTACTTC
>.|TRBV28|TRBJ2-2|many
CASTTSLPGELFF
TGTGCCAGCACCACTTCGTTGCCCGGGGAGCTGTTTTTT
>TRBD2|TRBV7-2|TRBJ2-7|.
CASSSTALAGGREQYF
TGTGCCAGCAGCTCCACGGCTTTAGCGGGAGGGCGCGAGCAGTACTTC
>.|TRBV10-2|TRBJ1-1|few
CASCRERTTEAFF
TGCGCCAGCTGCAGGGAAAGGACCACTGAAGCTTTCTTT
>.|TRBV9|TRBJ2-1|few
CASSVGFTYNEQFF
TGTGCCAGCAGCGTAGGGTTTACCTACAATGAGCAGTTCTTC
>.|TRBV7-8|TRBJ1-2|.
CASSSFSYNYGYTF
TGTGCCAGCAGCTCCTTCAGCTATAACTATGGCTACACCTTC
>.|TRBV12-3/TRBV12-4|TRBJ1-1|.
CASSLDGTEAFF
TGTGCCAGCAGCCTCGATGGCACTGAAGCTTTCTTT
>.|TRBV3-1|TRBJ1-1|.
CASSQEHSLGGTEAFF
TGTGCCAGCAGCCAGGAACACTCCCTTGGGGGGACTGAAGCTTTCTTT
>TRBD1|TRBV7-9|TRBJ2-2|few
CASSSPGQGSTPDTGELFF
TGTGCCAGCAGCTCGCCGGGACAGGGCTCTACACCCGACACCGGGGAGCTGTTTTTT
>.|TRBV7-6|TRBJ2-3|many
CASSLPKKGSEDTDTQYF
TGTGCCAGCAGCTTACCGAAGAAGGGGAGTGAGGACACAGATACGCAGTATTTT
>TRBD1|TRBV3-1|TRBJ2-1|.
CASSPRTGWVNEQFF
TGTGCCAGCAGCCCAAGGACAGGGTGGGTCAATGAGCAGTTCTTC
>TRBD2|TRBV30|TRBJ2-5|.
CAWSMTSGPQETQYF
TGTGCCTGGAGTATGACTAGCGGGCCGCAAGAGACCCAGTACTTC
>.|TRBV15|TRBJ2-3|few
CATSSALEAAPFLPSTDTQYF
TGTGCCACCAGCAGCGCCCTGGAAGCGGCACCTTTTTTACCAAGCACAGATACGCAGTATTTT
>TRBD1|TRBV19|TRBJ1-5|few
CASSKQGGNQPQHF
TGTGCCAGTAGCAAACAGGGGGGCAATCAGCCCCAGCATTTT
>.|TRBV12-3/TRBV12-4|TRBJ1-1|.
CASRGRRYTEAFF
TGTGCCAGCAGGGGGAGGAGGTACACTGAAGCTTTCTTT
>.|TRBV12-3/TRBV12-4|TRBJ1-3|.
CASSTRQFSGNTIYF
TGTGCCAGCAGTACCCGACAGTTCTCTGGAAACACCATATATTTT
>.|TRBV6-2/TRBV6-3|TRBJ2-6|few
CASSYSVHNVLTF
TGTGCCAGCAGTTACAGCGTCCACAACGTCCTGACTTTC
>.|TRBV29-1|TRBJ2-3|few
CSARGSDTQYF
TGCAGCGCTCGGGGTTCAGATACGCAGTATTTT
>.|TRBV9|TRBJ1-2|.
CASRPVGDYGYTF
TGTGCCAGCCGACCCGTGGGTGACTATGGCTACACCTTC
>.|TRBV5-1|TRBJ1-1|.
CASSLFEDTEAFF
TGCGCCAGCAGCTTATTCGAGGACACTGAAGCTTTCTTT
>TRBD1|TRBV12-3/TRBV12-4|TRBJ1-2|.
CASSLFGTGDGYTF
TGTGCCAGCAGTTTATTCGGGACAGGGGACGGCTACACCTTC
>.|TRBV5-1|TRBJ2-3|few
CASSLGMSADTQYF
TGCGCCAGCAGCCTTGGAATGAGTGCAGATACGCAGTATTTT
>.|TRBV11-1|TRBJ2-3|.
CASSALPGIISDTQYF
TGTGCCAGCAGCGCCTTACCGGGCATTATATCCGATACGCAGTATTTT
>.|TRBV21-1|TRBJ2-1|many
CASSKGRSWWF
TGTGCCAGCAGCAAAGGAAGGTCTTGGTGGTTC
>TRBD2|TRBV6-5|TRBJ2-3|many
CASRVGSAGDTQYF
TGTGCCAGCAGGGTCGGATCAGCGGGGGATACGCAGTATTTT
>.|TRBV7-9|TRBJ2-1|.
CASSLEGGLPHNEQFF
TGTGCCAGCAGCTTAGAAGGGGGGCTACCACACAATGAGCAGTTCTTC
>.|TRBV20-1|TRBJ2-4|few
CSARQQAKNIQYF
TGCAGTGCTAGACAGCAAGCCAAAAACATTCAGTACTTC
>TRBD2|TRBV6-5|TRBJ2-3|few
CASSPLAGTSDTQYF
TGTGCCAGCAGTCCATTAGCGGGGACTTCAGATACGCAGTATTTT
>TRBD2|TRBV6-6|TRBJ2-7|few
CASSAGDREYEQYF
TGTGCCAGCAGCGCGGGGGACCGGGAGTACGAGCAGTACTTC
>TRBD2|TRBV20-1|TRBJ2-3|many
CSAPRLAGNTDTQYF
TGCAGTGCTCCTCGACTAGCGGGGAATACAGATACGCAGTATTTT
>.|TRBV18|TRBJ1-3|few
CASSPWGRAGNTIYF
TGTGCCAGCTCACCTTGGGGCAGGGCCGGAAACACCATATATTTT
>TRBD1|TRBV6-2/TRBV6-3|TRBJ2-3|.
CASSYFGTGGLDTQYF
TGTGCCAGCAGTTACTTTGGGACAGGGGGCCTCGATACGCAGTATTTT
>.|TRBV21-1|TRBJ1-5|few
CASSSGDDQPQHF
TGTGCCAGCAGTTCAGGGGATGATCAGCCCCAGCATTTT
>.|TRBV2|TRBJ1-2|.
CASSEEWQGYGYTF
TGTGCCAGCAGTGAAGAGTGGCAGGGCTATGGCTACACCTTC
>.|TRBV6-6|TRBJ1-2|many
CATRTDLNYGYTF
TGTGCCACAAGGACCGACCTAAACTATGGCTACACCTTC
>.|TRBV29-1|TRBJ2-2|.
CSVDAANTGELFF
TGCAGCGTTGACGCAGCGAACACCGGGGAGCTGTTTTTT
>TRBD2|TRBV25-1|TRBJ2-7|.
CASRPPGGRQYF
TGTGCCAGCAGACCGCCGGGGGGGCGGCAGTACTTC
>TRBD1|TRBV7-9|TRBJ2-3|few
CASNAGQGRTDTQYF
TGTGCCAGCAACGCTGGACAGGGGCGCACAGATACGCAGTATTTT
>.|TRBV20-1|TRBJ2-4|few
CSARDSGGANIQYF
TGCAGTGCTAGAGATTCCGGAGGGGCAAACATTCAGTACTTC